This T cell receptor (beta chain) was documented in a study of tumor and adjacent non-tumor tissue in lung cancer. The library came from three nested PCR rounds adapted from ARM-PCR protocols. TCRdb re-analysed the multiplex PCR reads in MiXCR, keeping a single row per CDR3 protein. The sample shows 90,000 to 120,000 distinct CDR3 sequences, 60% to 80% of them seen only once. This clonotype was detected many times. No cell sorting was done before RNA was extracted from the tissue. More than 3 cm separated this lung sample from the edge of the tumor. The sequenced sample was distant non-tumor lung tissue. This receptor was identified in a man in his thirties or forties with non-small cell lung cancer.

DNA for the CDR3: TGTGCCAGCAGGCGGGACGCGAGCACCGGGGAGCTGTTTTTT. Residues: CASRRDASTGELFF. The V call is TRBV6-5, the J call TRBJ2-2; possible D gene TRBD2, 6 bases. V was shortened by 6 bases and J by 4 bases, with 12 bases between the two germline ends. The CDR3 has 14 amino acids. Germline V gene data show CDR1 as MNHEY and CDR2 as SVGAGI.